This T cell receptor (beta chain) is from a study of cytomegalovirus exposure and HLA in healthy donors. The wider study: It was reported in a later analysis that the approximately 110 validation repertoires used the same platform as the 666 first-cohort repertoires.

Overall study findings and caveats: In the 120 or so validation repertoires, approximately 94% of cluster scores exceeded 0, per a later analysis. A list of 150 or so TCR beta chains associated with cytomegalovirus was given.

This CDR3 is built from 16 residues. Germline lookup yields CDR1 SGHRS and CDR2 YFSETQ. The junction had 10 bases not matched to a gene; V was cut back by 4 bases and J by 6 bases. Generated by immunoSEQ multiplex PCR, the TCRdb table keeps only in-frame clones and is missing some. The data show almost 200,000 clones, about 81% seen once. Details on this clone: Its antigen remains unknown.

The genes are TRBV5-1 and TRBJ2-7; TRBD2 agrees at 13 bases. This clonotype was obtained from a young woman in good health and CMV-seronegative. Sequencing was done on a sample of PBMCs. In nucleotides, the CDR3 is TGCGCCAGCAGCCAAAACCCGGGACTAGCGGGAACCGAGCAGTACTTC. As protein: CASSQNPGLAGTEQYF. The entire variable domain, with the rest obtained from reference TRBV5-1 and TRBJ2-7, is as follows: KAGVTQTPRYLIKTRGQQVTLSCSPISGHRSVSWYQQTPGQGLQFLFEYFSETQRNKGNFPGRFSGRQFSNSRSEMNVSTLELGDSALYLCASSQNPGLAGTEQYFGPGTRLTVT.